This paragraph reports one T cell receptor (beta chain). This sample is drawn from a study of blood T cell repertoires in COVID-19. Study background: The samples span acute and convalescent COVID-19 from the United States, Italy and Spain.

The germline V gene encodes CDR1 SGDLS and CDR2 YYNGEE. The CDR3 runs to 13 residues. The germline V and J ends were trimmed by 4 bases and 3 bases, with 11 bases remaining between them. In the original analysis: Reference gene primer amplification yielded estimated nucleated cell counts. Method: immunoSEQ multiplex PCR; TCRdb's copy keeps in-frame clones and lacks some. The V and J calls and clone size were taken over from that table, and D and trimming were inferred from the DNA. Of around 400,000 clones in the sample, around 87% are singletons; the top ten hold approximately 2.5%. Seattle participants joined during active infection and were tracked over time.

This receptor was obtained from a woman aged 60-75 years with COVID-19, enrolled during active disease. V gene TRBV9 combines with J gene TRBJ2-7; tentative D call: TRBD2 (6 bases). The sample consisted of peripheral blood. This chain's CDR3 is CASSPWGDYEQYF. In DNA, the CDR3 is TGTGCCAGCAGCCCCTGGGGGGACTACGAGCAGTACTTC.